This T cell receptor beta chain is drawn from a study of cytomegalovirus exposure and HLA in healthy donors. Broader study findings: Later work associated fewer than 20,000 TCR beta sequences with HLA alleles at 0.05 false discovery rate.

Researchers ran the PCR with 60 Vbeta and 13 Jbeta primers. Clones were read by immunoSEQ multiplex PCR, and TCRdb kept only the in-frame ones, dropping some. This table has about 100,000 clones, roughly 73% appearing once. Of note for this clone: Its specificity is unknown.

The ends lost 0 bases at V and 3 bases at J; junction bases unmatched: 2. This CDR3 comprises 15 residues. Germline V CDR1 and CDR2: MNHEY, SMNVEV (reference sequence). The receptor's source is a man in his thirties or forties in good health and CMV-seronegative. The chain recombines TRBV27 with TRBJ1-5; 7 bases align to TRBD1. Sequencing input: PBMCs. CDR3 in amino acids: CASSLSQGLNQPQHF. CDR3 in DNA: TGTGCCAGCAGTTTATCACAGGGGCTCAATCAGCCCCAGCATTTT.